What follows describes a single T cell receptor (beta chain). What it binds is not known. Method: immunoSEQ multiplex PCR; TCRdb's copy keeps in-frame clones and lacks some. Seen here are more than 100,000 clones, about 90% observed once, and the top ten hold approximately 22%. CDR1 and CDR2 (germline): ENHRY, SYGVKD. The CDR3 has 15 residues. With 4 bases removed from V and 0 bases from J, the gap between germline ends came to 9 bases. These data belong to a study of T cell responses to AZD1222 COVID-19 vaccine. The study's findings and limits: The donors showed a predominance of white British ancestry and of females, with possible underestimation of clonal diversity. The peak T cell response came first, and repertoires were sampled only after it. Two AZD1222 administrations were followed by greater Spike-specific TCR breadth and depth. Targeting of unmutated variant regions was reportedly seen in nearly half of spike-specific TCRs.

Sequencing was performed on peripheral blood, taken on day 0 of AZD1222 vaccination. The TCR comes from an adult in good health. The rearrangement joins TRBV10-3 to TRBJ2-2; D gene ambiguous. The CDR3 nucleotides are TGTGCCATCAGTGTTAGGATCCCGAACACCGGGGAGCTGTTTTTT. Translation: CAISVRIPNTGELFF.